The next 3 T cell receptor beta chains were all read from a single sample in a study of OX40 agonist ivuxolimab in advanced cancers. The data were produced by immunoSEQ multiplex PCR, yet TCRdb's version contains in-frame clones alone and is incomplete. This repertoire shows about 95,000 clones, roughly 89% found once; its top ten account for around 0.34%. Specimen: CD4+ or CD8+ T cells sorted from blood, collected in a trial of the OX40 agonist ivuxolimab. These receptors were taken from an adult with an advanced solid tumor such as melanoma, head and neck, liver or kidney cancer.

The gene calls are TRBV30 and TRBJ1-2; 7 bases align to TRBD1. J gave up 4 bases and V 0 bases, and 11 bases lay outside the gene matches. The CDR3 runs 16 residues. CDR1 is GTSNPN, CDR2 SVGIG, per germline (reference sequence). The CDR3: CAWSVLRDRSGYGYTF. CDR3 bases: TGTGCCTGGAGTGTCCTAAGGGACAGAAGTGGCTATGGCTACACCTTC. The full variable domain, rest sourced from reference TRBV30 and TRBJ1-2, is SQTIHQWPATLVQPVGSPLSLECTVEGTSNPNLYWYRQAAGRGLQLLFYSVGIGQISSEVPQNLSASRPQDRQFILSSKKLLLSDSGFYLCAWSVLRDRSGYGYTFGSGTRLTVV.

The chain couples TRBV30 to TRBJ2-6; D is unclear. This CDR3 region has 14 residues. Per the germline V gene, CDR1 is GTSNPN and CDR2 is SVGIG (reference sequence). Trimming stripped 1 base from V and 2 bases from J, with 6 bases between. CDR3 residues: CAWSAGTGANVLTF. CDR3 DNA: TGTGCCTGGAGTGCTGGGACTGGGGCCAACGTCCTGACTTTC. Drawing the rest from reference TRBV30 and TRBJ2-6, the complete variable domain is SQTIHQWPATLVQPVGSPLSLECTVEGTSNPNLYWYRQAAGRGLQLLFYSVGIGQISSEVPQNLSASRPQDRQFILSSKKLLLSDSGFYLCAWSAGTGANVLTFGAGSRLTVL.

The chain couples TRBV18 to TRBJ1-2; D possibly corresponds to TRBD1 (5 bases). This CDR3 has 13 amino acids. The V gene lost 3 bases and the J gene lost 8 bases, with 13 bases spanning the gap. Germline-derived CDR1 and CDR2 are KGHSH and LQKENI. Here the CDR3 DNA reads TGTGCCAGCTCACCGGTTTCGGGACGAGGCTACACCTTC. Translation: CASSPVSGRGYTF.